This entry lists 21 T cell receptor beta chains sequenced from one sample in a study of blood T cell repertoires in COVID-19. TCRdb's table, derived via immunoSEQ multiplex PCR, lists solely in-frame clones and lacks some. The profile shows some 100,000 clones, about 92% of them singletons. The sequencing input was peripheral blood. The source of these receptors is a woman aged 55 to 70 with active COVID-19.

The chain carries TRBV4-1 and TRBJ2-7; 7 nucleotides align to TRBD1. With V trimmed by 0 bases and J by 5 bases, 7 bases remained unmatched. This CDR3 spans 15 amino acids. Per the germline V gene, CDR1 is MGHRA and CDR2 is YSYEKL. The CDR3 spells CASSQDQGGFNEQYF. CDR3 coding DNA: TGCGCCAGCAGCCAAGACCAAGGGGGCTTCAACGAGCAGTACTTC.

The chain has TRBV15 and TRBJ1-5; D gene uncertain. Trimming removed 10 bases from V and 2 bases from J, with 12 bases in between. Per germline, CDR1 LNHNV and CDR2 YYDKDF (reference sequence). The CDR3 is made up of 13 amino acids. The CDR3 reads CAIGEYGNQPQHF. The CDR3 DNA sequence: TGTGCCATCGGGGAGTATGGCAATCAGCCCCAGCATTTT.

The genes are TRBV30 and TRBJ2-3; the D gene is possibly TRBD1 (5 bases). V lost 3 bases, J lost 1 base, and 8 bases lay in between. The CDR3 is 13 residues long. Germline V gives CDR1 GTSNPN, CDR2 SVGIG (reference sequence). The CDR3 nucleotides are TGTGCCTGGAGCAGGGTCGGCACAGATACGCAGTATTTT. Its protein product is CAWSRVGTDTQYF.

The chain is built from TRBV6-2 or TRBV6-3 and TRBJ2-7; the match to TRBD2 covers 9 bases. After removal of 0 bases from V and 4 bases from J, the junction contained 4 bases not matched to a gene. This CDR3 comprises 15 residues. CDR1 is MNHEY, CDR2 SVGEGT, per germline. This CDR3 reads CASSYSSGGSYEQYF. The CDR3 nucleotides read TGTGCCAGCAGTTACTCTAGCGGGGGTTCTTACGAGCAGTACTTC.

V usage is TRBV6-5 and J usage is TRBJ2-7, with 7 bases that match TRBD1. The V gene's germline CDR1 is MNHEY and CDR2 SVGAGI. The junction had 10 bases not matched to a gene; V was cut back by 6 bases and J by 5 bases. The CDR3 loop spans 14 amino acids. The CDR3 bases are TGTGCCAGCAGAAGGACAGGCCAGTTCCACGAGCAGTACTTC. Translated: CASRRTGQFHEQYF.

A remark on this clone: The sample carries other DNA sequences with the same CDR3. This chain links TRBV18 with TRBJ2-1, with 9 bases lining up with TRBD1. The junction had 5 bases not matched to a gene; V was cut back by 6 bases and J by 5 bases. The germline V gene has CDR1 KGHSH and CDR2 LQKENI. The CDR3 is 14 amino acids. As DNA, the CDR3 is TGTGCCAGCTCCCCGGGACAGGGAAACAATGAGCAGTTCTTC. Translating gives CASSPGQGNNEQFF. Full variable domain (outside the CDR3, taken from reference TRBV18 and TRBJ2-1): NAGVMQNPRHLVRRRGQEARLRCSPMKGHSHVYWYRQLPEEGLKFMVYLQKENIIDESGMPKERFSAEFPKEGPSILRIQQVVRGDSAAYFCASSPGQGNNEQFFGPGTRLTVL.

The chain carries TRBV5-1 and TRBJ1-6; 7 nucleotides align to TRBD1. V lost 2 bases and J lost 5; bases outside the gene matches: 4. The CDR3 is 15 residues long. Germline V gene lookup returns CDR1 SGHRS and CDR2 YFSETQ. The CDR3 loop is CASSFADRDNSPLHF. The CDR3 DNA sequence: TGCGCCAGCAGCTTCGCAGACAGGGATAATTCACCCCTCCACTTT.

This chain joins TRBV5-6 and TRBJ2-7; 11 nucleotides match TRBD1. CDR1 is SGHDT and CDR2 is YYEEEE in the germline V gene. The CDR3 sequence is 13 residues long. The ends lost 3 bases at V and 5 bases at J; junction bases unmatched: 1. This CDR3 reads CASSWDRGDEQYF. The CDR3 coding sequence is TGTGCCAGCAGCTGGGACAGGGGGGACGAGCAGTACTTC.

The chain employs TRBV2 and TRBJ2-3, with 9 nucleotides matching TRBD2. The CDR3 runs 14 residues. V lost 4 bases and J lost 4; bases outside the gene matches: 3. Germline V lookup: CDR1 SNHLY, CDR2 FYNNEI. The CDR3 sequence is CASSGGTSPDTQYF. The CDR3 DNA reads as TGTGCCAGCAGTGGAGGGACTAGCCCAGATACGCAGTATTTT.

V is TRBV27 and J is TRBJ1-6; 7 bases agree with TRBD1. V shed 6 bases, J shed 8 bases, and the junction held 10 bases outside the gene matches. This CDR3 contains 15 residues. Germline V lookup: CDR1 MNHEY, CDR2 SMNVEV (reference sequence). The CDR3 loop reads CASSPDRVKDSPLHF. CDR3 nucleotides: TGTGCCAGCAGCCCAGACAGGGTGAAAGATTCACCCCTCCACTTT.

The genes are TRBV2 and TRBJ1-5, with D possibly being TRBD1 (5 bases). Germline CDR1 and CDR2: SNHLY and FYNNEI. V was trimmed by 5 bases and J by 1 base, leaving 9 bases between them. This CDR3 has 14 residues. The CDR3 sequence is CASSRTSSNQPQHF. The CDR3 nucleotides read TGTGCCAGCAGTAGGACATCGAGCAATCAGCCCCAGCATTTT.

The chain uses TRBV7-6 and TRBJ2-4; D is undetermined. CDR3 length: 16 residues. Looked up from germline, CDR1 is SGHVS and CDR2 is FNYEAQ. V was pared by 4 bases and J by 0 bases, with 13 bases between. In DNA form, the CDR3 reads TGTGCCAGCAGCTCAAGAACATCGCTAGCCAAAAACATTCAGTACTTC. It is translated as CASSSRTSLAKNIQYF. The full variable domain, completed using reference TRBV7-6 and TRBJ2-4, is GAGVSQSPRYKVTKRGQDVALRCDPISGHVSLYWYRQALGQGPEFLTYFNYEAQQDKSGLPNDRFSAERPEGSISTLTIQRTEQRDSAMYRCASSSRTSLAKNIQYFGAGTRLSVL.

This rearrangement joins TRBV19 to TRBJ2-1; the match to TRBD1 covers 8 bases. Germline trimming cut 7 bases from V and 4 bases from J; bases unmatched to any gene: 9. The CDR3 contains 15 residues. Germline CDR1 is LNHDA and CDR2 is SQIVND (reference sequence). The CDR3, as DNA: TGTGCCAGTAAATCAGGACAGGGCTCTTACAATGAGCAGTTCTTC. Protein product: CASKSGQGSYNEQFF.

This clone was detected once. The CDR3 loop reads CASSLSTVTYEQYF. CDR3 bases: TGCGCCAGCAGCTTGTCGACAGTTACCTACGAGCAGTACTTC. The V call is TRBV5-1, the J call TRBJ2-7, with TRBD1 as a possible D gene (5 bases). Germline V gene data show CDR1 as SGHRS and CDR2 as YFSETQ. The CDR3 runs 14 residues. Deletions cut 1 base from V and 2 bases from J, with 10 bases between.

The rearrangement uses TRBV10-3 and TRBJ1-4; 9 positions agree with TRBD1. CDR3 length: 17 residues. Trimming removed 4 bases from V and 0 bases from J; junction bases left unmatched: 6. CDR1 and CDR2 (germline): ENHRY, SYGVKD. CDR3 DNA sequence: TGTGCCATCAGTGCCCGGGGACAGGGTACAACTAATGAAAAACTGTTTTTT. Amino acid sequence: CAISARGQGTTNEKLFF.

The chain is built from TRBV28 and TRBJ2-7, with a possible D match to TRBD1 (6 bases). V was pared by 6 bases and J by 3 bases, with 21 bases between. This CDR3 has 16 residues. From germline, CDR1 is MDHEN and CDR2 SYDVKM. The CDR3 nucleotides are TGTGCCAGCAGCCCAGGGTACAGGGCTAAGGGCTACGAGCAGTACTTC. Translation: CASSPGYRAKGYEQYF.

The chain has TRBV14 and TRBJ1-6, with no clear D. Germline V gene lookup returns CDR1 SGHDN and CDR2 FVKESK. The ends were cut back, 5 bases at V and 6 bases at J, with 14 bases in the middle. The CDR3 has 15 residues. The CDR3 DNA reads as TGTGCCAGCAGCGTACGCGGAAGGATTAATTCACCCCTCCACTTT. Its protein product is CASSVRGRINSPLHF.

The chain employs TRBV11-2 and TRBJ1-2, with D maybe TRBD1 (5 bases). The CDR3 totals 13 residues. Germline loops: CDR1 SGHAT, CDR2 FQNNGV. Trimming pared 5 bases from V and 7 bases from J, leaving 14 bases between. DNA of the CDR3: TGTGCCAGCAGCCCCCGCCTGGGGGGTGGCTACACCTTC. This gives the protein CASSPRLGGGYTF.

This chain uses TRBV7-9 with TRBJ2-6; 10 bases align to TRBD1. The CDR3 is 18 residues long. With V trimmed by 5 bases and J by 0 bases, 7 bases remained unmatched. Germline V gene sequence: CDR1 SEHNR, CDR2 FQNEAQ (reference sequence). CDR3 sequence (DNA): TGTGCCAGCAGCCTCCCCCGGACAGGGGGCTCTGGGGCCAACGTCCTGACTTTC. This sequence encodes CASSLPRTGGSGANVLTF. Filled out from reference TRBV7-9 and TRBJ2-6, the complete variable domain reads DTGVSQNPRHKITKRGQNVTFRCDPISEHNRLYWYRQTLGQGPEFLTYFQNEAQLEKSRLLSDRFSAERPKGSFSTLEIQRTEQGDSAMYLCASSLPRTGGSGANVLTFGAGSRLTVL.

The V and J genes are TRBV21-1 and TRBJ1-2. TRBV21-1 is shown as a pseudogene. The CDR3 totals 11 residues. CDR3 sequence: CARPGNYGYTF. The DNA for the CDR3 is TGTGCCAGACCGGGGAACTATGGCTACACCTTC.

The V and J genes are TRBV5-1 and TRBJ2-2; 7 nucleotides align to TRBD1. V lost 4 bases to trimming and J lost 4 bases; unmatched junction nucleotides: 7. This CDR3 is built from 15 residues. CDR1 is SGHRS, CDR2 YFSETQ, per germline. This CDR3 is CASSVRQGPTGELFF. The CDR3 DNA follows: TGCGCCAGCAGCGTTCGACAGGGTCCCACCGGGGAGCTGTTTTTT.